Listed here are 6 T cell receptor beta chains from one sample, sequenced in a study of T cell repertoires in aging, cancer and after chemotherapy. Amplification of TCR beta used genomic DNA extracted from peripheral blood. A mixed TRB-A/B primer pool amplified rearranged TRB by multiplex touch-down PCR. TCRdb reanalysed the multiplex PCR reads using MiXCR and keeps one entry per CDR3 protein. The sample contains 4,500 to 5,500 distinct CDR3 sequences, around 65% of which appear only once. What was sequenced was blood. These receptor sequences come from a human donor with a solid tumor.

The CDR3 region has the DNA TGTGCCAGCAGCTTAGGGGCACGGAACACTGAAGCTTTCTTT. Protein sequence: CASSLGARNTEAFF. V usage is TRBV7-9 and J usage is TRBJ1-1; D is unclear. This CDR3 has 14 amino acids. Germline loops: CDR1 SEHNR, CDR2 FQNEAQ (reference sequence). V was cut by 1 base and J by 1 base, with 7 bases left in between.

This chain links TRBV6-5 with TRBJ2-2, with a possible D match to TRBD2 (6 bases). The germline CDR1 and CDR2 sequences are MNHEY and SVGAGI. The CDR3 sequence is 14 residues long. Trimming left V 10 bases short and J 3 bases short, with 15 bases between. The DNA of the CDR3 is TGTGCCACCTCCGGGGGTGGGGACACCGGGGAGCTGTTTTTT. This translates into CATSGGGDTGELFF.

The genes are TRBV6-5 and TRBJ1-3; D unresolved. V was pared by 5 bases and J by 4 bases, with 15 bases between. The CDR3 is 15 amino acids. Germline CDR1 is MNHEY and CDR2 is SVGAGI. The CDR3 DNA reads as TGTGCCAGCAGTGGAGCGATTAGTTGGGGAAACACCATATATTTT. It is translated as CASSGAISWGNTIYF.

The V gene is TRBV12-3 or TRBV12-4, the J gene TRBJ1-5, with D possibly being TRBD1 (6 bases). The CDR3 loop spans 15 amino acids. V shed 5 bases and J shed 2 bases, with 13 bases lying between them. CDR3 DNA: TGTGCCAGCAGTCAACAGGGAAGGGGCAATCAGCCCCAGCATTTT. Its translation: CASSQQGRGNQPQHF.

The CDR3 here is CSARDGGNTGELFF. In DNA form, the CDR3 reads TGCAGTGCTAGAGATGGTGGGAACACCGGGGAGCTGTTTTTT. This chain connects TRBV20-1 to TRBJ2-2; D remains ambiguous. Germline CDR1 and CDR2: DFQATT and SNEGSKA (reference sequence). Trimming took off 0 bases at V and 1 base at J, with 6 bases between the two ends. This CDR3 spans 14 amino acids.

CDR3 in DNA: TGTGCCAGCAGCTCCCGGACAGGGGCGCCGACGGAAGCTTTCTTT. The encoded protein is CASSSRTGAPTEAFF. The J gene is TRBJ1-1, the V gene TRBV11-3; 9 bases fit TRBD1. This CDR3 region has 15 residues. With V trimmed by 4 bases and J by 8 bases, 11 bases remained unmatched. Germline CDR1 is SGHNT and CDR2 is YENEEA.